This TCR beta chain was retrieved from a study of preoperative IRX-2 immunotherapy in early breast cancer. This CDR3 is 14 amino acids long. Germline CDR1 reads KGHSH; CDR2 reads LQKENI. The V end lost 6 bases, the J end lost 5 bases, and 13 bases lay between the germline ends. TCRdb's table, derived via immunoSEQ multiplex PCR, lists solely in-frame clones and lacks some. The sample has some 7,200 clones, approximately 80% seen once. Treatment of the sample: preoperative locoregional IRX-2 cytokine immunotherapy. Preoperative locoregional IRX-2 cytokine immunotherapy was tested in the phase Ib source study.

This chain connects TRBV18 to TRBJ2-2, with D uncertain. The input for sequencing was tumor tissue, taken after IRX-2 immunotherapy. This receptor was obtained from a human donor with breast cancer. Here the CDR3 DNA reads TGTGCCAGCTCGGATCAGCTACTGACCGGGGAGCTGTTTTTT. Residues: CASSDQLLTGELFF.